Here is one T cell receptor (beta chain) with its context. The antigen remains unidentified. The sample belongs to a study of cytomegalovirus exposure and HLA in healthy donors. Study-wide points: Listed as cytomegalovirus-associated were 150 or so TCR beta chains.

CDR3 length: 19 residues. V was pared by 0 bases and J by 3 bases, with 13 bases of the junction left unmatched. From germline, CDR1 is LGHNA and CDR2 YNFKEQ. PCR primers comprised 60 Vbeta and 13 Jbeta primers. The method was immunoSEQ multiplex PCR; TCRdb's version includes in-frame clones alone and lacks a portion of them. The sample records 150,000 to 200,000 clones, roughly 75% being singletons. Source material: PBMCs. The chain carries TRBV4-2 and TRBJ2-7; TRBD2 matches at 11 bases. The TCR sequence derives from a man in his late teens or twenties in good health and CMV-seropositive. The CDR3 nucleotides are TGTGCCAGCAGCCAAGAATCGCCCTTAGCGGGAGGGCCCTTCTACGAGCAGTACTTC. Protein product: CASSQESPLAGGPFYEQYF.